This T cell receptor beta chain was sequenced in a study of immune heterogeneity within non-small cell lung tumors. TCR beta CDR3 amplification used multiplex PCR with 32 V and 13 J primers. TCRdb recomputed calls from the multiplex PCR reads with MiXCR, one row per CDR3 protein. Of 20,000 to 25,000 distinct CDR3 sequences in the sample, around 28% were seen once. Template came from bulk tumor genomic DNA, at around 600 ng per sample. Biopsies, several per primary tumor and spaced far apart, were collected during surgery. Enrolled patients presented with newly diagnosed, previously untreated non-small cell lung cancer and underwent curative surgery. The CDR3 has 14 residues. Between the trimmed V and J ends, which lost 3 bases and 2 bases, there was a span of 7 bases.

This receptor was identified in a man aged 35 to 55 with non-small cell lung cancer. The chain has TRBV12-3 or TRBV12-4 and TRBJ2-2; D remains unclear. The material sequenced was lung tumor tissue. CDR3 in DNA: TGTGCCAGCAGTTTTACGGCAAACACCGGGGAGCTGTTTTTT. It encodes CASSFTANTGELFF.